This T cell receptor (beta chain) was obtained from a study of HIV-infected children after antiretroviral therapy interruption. The CDR3 is 12 amino acids. Germline CDR1 SQVTM, CDR2 ANQGSEA. V shed 5 bases and J shed 6 bases, with 14 bases lying between them. Treatment noted: PENTA 11 planned treatment interruption arm or continuous ART arm. The TCR library was built from RNA with a 3' RACE protocol and unique molecular identifiers. A single record per CDR3 protein comes from TCRdb applying MiXCR to the 3' RACE reads. The table records tens of thousands of distinct CDR3 sequences, more than 3.5% of them present only once.

This sequence was found in a pool of human donors with HIV. V and J are TRBV29-1 and TRBJ2-7; tentatively, D is TRBD1 or TRBD2 (5 bases each). The sequencing here drew on CD45RA+ CD4+ T cells from PBMCs, pooled from several time points, taken from a donor given antiretroviral therapy, either interrupted or continuous. The subset here: naive CD4+ CD45RA+ CD45RO- T cells. The CDR3 loop reads CSVSGAQREQYF. In DNA, the CDR3 is TGCAGCGTTTCCGGGGCCCAACGCGAGCAGTACTTC.